This T cell receptor beta chain was identified during a study of cytomegalovirus exposure and HLA in healthy donors. Worth noting for this clone: Its target is unknown.

Study conclusions and caveats: Association of a missense DCLRE1C variant with TCR beta V- and J-gene trimming was reported in a later analysis. The classifier reportedly diagnosed cytomegalovirus status with high specificity and sensitivity.

Donors sampled were nominally healthy, though unrecorded immune exposures were likely. The primer mix had 60 Vbeta and 13 Jbeta primers. The table came from immunoSEQ multiplex PCR; TCRdb's copy has only in-frame clones and leaves some out. Counted here are about 130,000 clones, roughly 80% occurring once; the ten biggest clones make up 0.95% to 1.5%. Germline-derived CDR1 and CDR2 are ENHRY and SYGVKD. CDR3 size: 14 residues. The ends were cut back, 3 bases at V and 8 bases at J, with 15 bases in the middle. Specimen: PBMCs. The source of this sequence is a female donor in good health and CMV-seronegative. The genes are TRBV10-3 and TRBJ2-3; D gene unclear. The CDR3 spells CAISETVRRSTQYF. The CDR3 DNA is TGTGCCATCAGTGAAACGGTCCGCCGGAGTACGCAGTATTTT.